The 10 T cell receptor beta chains below were found in one sample sequenced in a study of shared clonotypes between healthy human individuals. Naivety among CD8 cells was defined by CD45RO negativity and positive CCR7 selection, thereby excluding terminally differentiated effector memory CD45RA+ cells. Produced via immunoSEQ multiplex PCR; TCRdb's table is partial and in-frame only. The sample has 630,000 or so clones, roughly 98% seen once. Sequences were obtained from naive CD8+ T cells sorted from blood. The receptors shown here come from a young man in good health.

The chain combines TRBV5-1 with TRBJ2-2; D gene uncertain. From germline, CDR1 is SGHRS and CDR2 YFSETQ. The CDR3 has 11 residues. The germline V and J ends were trimmed by 5 bases and 7 bases, with 6 bases remaining between them. The CDR3 DNA follows: TGCGCCAGCAGGGTCGGCGGGGAGCTGTTTTTT. Amino acid sequence: CASRVGGELFF.

The chain recombines TRBV27 with TRBJ2-5; TRBD2 agrees at 9 bases. The J segment lost 5 bases and the V segment lost 6 bases, leaving 10 bases of the junction unmatched. CDR3 length: 15 amino acids. Germline values: CDR1 MNHEY, CDR2 SMNVEV (reference sequence). This CDR3 is CASSSQTSGLETQYF. The CDR3 region has the DNA TGTGCCAGCAGCTCCCAGACTAGCGGCTTGGAGACCCAGTACTTC.

This chain links TRBV6-1 with TRBJ2-7; either TRBD1 or TRBD2 may supply D (6 bases each). Germline V lookup: CDR1 MNHNS, CDR2 SASEGT. V lost 1 base and J lost 0, with 13 bases in between. This CDR3 has 16 residues. For the CDR3, the DNA is TGTGCCAGCAGTGAAGGAAGGGGGGAGGTCTCCTACGAGCAGTACTTC. This sequence encodes CASSEGRGEVSYEQYF.

The chain links TRBV14 to TRBJ2-5, with TRBD1 matching 7 bases. With V trimmed by 6 bases and J by 2 bases, 9 bases remained unmatched. This CDR3 has 15 amino acids. Germline-derived CDR1 and CDR2 are SGHDN and FVKESK. The CDR3 region has the DNA TGTGCCAGCAGTCAAACAGGGGCAAGACAAGAGACCCAGTACTTC. This codes for CASSQTGARQETQYF. Together with reference TRBV14 and TRBJ2-5, the CDR3 gives the full variable domain: EAGVTQFPSHSVIEKGQTVTLRCDPISGHDNLYWYRRVMGKEIKFLLHFVKESKQDESGMPNNRFLAERTGGTYSTLKVQPAELEDSGVYFCASSQTGARQETQYFGPGTRLLVL.

The rearrangement joins TRBV18 to TRBJ1-2; D possibly corresponds to TRBD1 (6 bases). Germline V gene data show CDR1 as KGHSH and CDR2 as LQKENI. The CDR3 covers 14 residues. V lost 1 base, J lost 6 bases, and 12 bases lay in between. DNA of the CDR3: TGTGCCAGCTCACCACAGACAGGTCTGCATGGCTACACCTTC. Its protein is CASSPQTGLHGYTF.

Written as DNA, the CDR3 is TGTGCCAGCAGTTTTAGCGGGAGTTCTCTCAATGAGCAGTTCTTC. Translating gives CASSFSGSSLNEQFF. V and J are TRBV7-9 and TRBJ2-1, with 9 bases aligning to TRBD2. V was pared by 6 bases and J by 6 bases, with 9 bases of the junction left unmatched. There are 15 residues in the CDR3. Per germline, CDR1 SEHNR and CDR2 FQNEAQ (reference sequence).

This clone was counted once. The gene calls are TRBV7-9 and TRBJ2-1; TRBD2 matches at 14 bases. Looked up from germline, CDR1 is SEHNR and CDR2 is FQNEAQ (reference sequence). The CDR3 consists of 16 residues. J was trimmed by 9 bases and V by 4 bases; bases with no gene match: 8. The CDR3 DNA sequence: TGTGCCAGCAGCTATGGGACTAGCGGGAGTCTGGGTGAGCAGTTCTTC. Protein: CASSYGTSGSLGEQFF.

The V gene is TRBV11-2, the J gene TRBJ2-5, with 9 positions matching TRBD2. CDR1 is SGHAT and CDR2 is FQNNGV in the germline V gene. V dropped 6 bases and J dropped 5; count of bases not matched to a gene: 7. The CDR3 consists of 14 residues. The CDR3 bases are TGTGCCAGCAGGCCCGGGACTAGCTGGGAGACCCAGTACTTC. Translated, it gives CASRPGTSWETQYF.

This chain links TRBV27 with TRBJ2-7; D may be TRBD2 (6 bases). Germline V gene sequence: CDR1 MNHEY, CDR2 SMNVEV (reference sequence). The V end lost 4 bases, the J end lost 7 bases, and 17 bases lay between the germline ends. CDR3 size: 14 residues. For the CDR3, the DNA is TGTGCCAGCAGTTCGGCTAGCGCTCGGGAGGAGCAGTACTTC. Its protein is CASSSASAREEQYF.

This clone was counted a few times. Other nucleotide sequences from this sample produce the same CDR3. The chain combines TRBV11-2 with TRBJ2-5; D uncertain. The CDR3 has 12 amino acids. The germline V and J ends were trimmed by 0 bases and 5 bases, with 4 bases remaining between them. Looked up from germline, CDR1 is SGHAT and CDR2 is FQNNGV. The CDR3 region has the DNA TGTGCCAGCAGCTTAGATCTGGAGACCCAGTACTTC. Translating it yields CASSLDLETQYF. Based on the CDR3 plus reference TRBV11-2 and TRBJ2-5, the full variable domain is EAGVAQSPRYKIIEKRQSVAFWCNPISGHATLYWYQQILGQGPKLLIQFQNNGVVDDSQLPKDRFSAERLKGVDSTLKIQPAKLEDSAVYLCASSLDLETQYFGPGTRLLVL.